Within the sample, the clone carrying this TCR beta chain is medium-sized. Its antigen remains unidentified. These data come from a study of CD8+CD57+ T cells in acquired aplastic anemia. For the study at large: Healthy donors yielded some 11 million CD4+ cell reads on average.

The V gene lost 2 bases and the J gene lost 0 bases, with 17 bases spanning the gap. Germline V gene sequence: CDR1 MNHNS, CDR2 SASEGT. This CDR3 comprises 17 residues. Using genomic DNA as the template, TCR beta VDJ and CDR3 profiling was carried out. TCRdb reprocessed the reads with MiXCR, giving one entry per CDR3 protein. Among roughly 38,000 distinct CDR3 sequences listed, approximately 73% were seen once. Study outcomes and limitations: Comparison of patients with controls identified around 30 shared CD8+ CDR3 sequences.

The chain is built from TRBV6-1 and TRBJ2-7, with D perhaps assigned TRBD1 or TRBD2 (5 bases each). The specimen sequenced was sorted CD4+, CD8+, or CD8+CD57+ T cells (not recorded which) from PBMCs. The sequence derives from a human donor in good health, serving as a control. The CDR3 spells CASSEHYRGLPSYEQYF. In DNA, the CDR3 is TGTGCCAGCAGTGAACATTATCGGGGCTTGCCCTCCTACGAGCAGTACTTC.